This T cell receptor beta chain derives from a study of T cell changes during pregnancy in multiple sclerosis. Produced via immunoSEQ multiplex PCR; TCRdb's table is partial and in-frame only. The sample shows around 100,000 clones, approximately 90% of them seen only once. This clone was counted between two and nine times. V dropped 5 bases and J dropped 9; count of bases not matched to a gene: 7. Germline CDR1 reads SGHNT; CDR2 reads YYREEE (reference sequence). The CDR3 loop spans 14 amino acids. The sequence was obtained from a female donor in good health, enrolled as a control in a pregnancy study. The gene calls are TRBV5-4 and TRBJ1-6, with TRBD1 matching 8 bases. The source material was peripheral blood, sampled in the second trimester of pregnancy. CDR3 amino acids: CASRPRDRPSPLHF. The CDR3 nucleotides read TGTGCCAGCAGGCCAAGGGACAGGCCTTCACCCCTCCACTTT.